A selection of T cell receptor beta chains follows, all from one sample in a study of T cell responses to AZD1222 COVID-19 vaccine. Sequenced by immunoSEQ multiplex PCR; TCRdb stores in-frame clones only, minus some. The top ten hold about 4% of the sample, which has approximately 180,000 clones, more than 80% seen once. This sample comprised peripheral blood, obtained 28 days after the second dose of the MenACWY control vaccine. The receptors were gathered from an adult who received the MenACWY meningococcal vaccine as a control. CDR3s include the opening cysteine and the closing phenylalanine or tryptophan. The D gene is left open where the match is weak. Some rows have no size entry. The others give once, few or many, or a class for an expanded clone.

>TRBJ2-1|TRBV5-6|-|TRBD1
TGTGCCAGCAGCGAAGACAGGGCAAGGTCCTACAATGAGCAGTTCTTC
CASSEDRARSYNEQFF
>TRBJ1-1|TRBV18|-|-
TGTGCCAGCTCACCCTTGGACAGACCAGAAACTGAAGCTTTCTTT
CASSPLDRPETEAFF
>TRBJ2-7|TRBV7-3|-|-
TGTGCCAGCAGCTTAGGCGTGACGGCCGCCCACGAGCAGTACTTC
CASSLGVTAAHEQYF
>TRBJ2-1|TRBV30|-|TRBD2
TGTGCCTGGAGTGGTAGCGGGAGGCGGGGCAATGAGCAGTTCTTC
CAWSGSGRRGNEQFF
>TRBJ1-2|TRBV6-5|-|-
TGTGCCAGCAGTTACATGGGCAGGCGAAACTATGGCTACACCTTC
CASSYMGRRNYGYTF
>TRBJ2-7|TRBV5-1|-|TRBD1
TGCGCCAGCAGCACGACCCAAGCCGGGACAGGGAACTACGAGCAGTACTTC
CASSTTQAGTGNYEQYF
>TRBJ1-2|TRBV9|-|-
TGTGCCAGCAGCGCAGACGGGGCGCTGAAGGGCTACACCTTC
CASSADGALKGYTF
>TRBJ2-3|TRBV28|-|TRBD2
TGTGCCAGCAGTTTAGCGTCTAGCGGGAACCCACGGGATACGCAGTATTTT
CASSLASSGNPRDTQYF
>TRBJ1-6|TRBV6-5|-|-
TGTGCCAGCGGATTCGGGAATTCACCCCTCCACTTT
CASGFGNSPLHF
>TRBJ1-2|TRBV9|-|-
TGTGCCAGCAGTCCAGGGAATTCCTATGGCTACACCTTC
CASSPGNSYGYTF
>TRBJ2-2|TRBV2|-|-
TGTGCCAGCACCCGATCAAGGGGACTTTCCACCGGGGAGCTGTTTTTT
CASTRSRGLSTGELFF
>TRBJ2-2|TRBV7-2|-|TRBD1
TGTGCCAGCAGCTCACCAAAGGGGGCTCACAGCGGGAACACCGGGGAGCTGTTTTTT
CASSSPKGAHSGNTGELFF
>TRBJ1-2|TRBV24-1|-|TRBD1
TGTGCCACCAGTGATTCAGGGGGTAACTATGGCTACACCTTC
CATSDSGGNYGYTF
>TRBJ1-4|TRBV28|once|TRBD1
TGTGCCAGCAGTCAACAGGGGCCAAATGAAAAACTGTTTTTT
CASSQQGPNEKLFF
>TRBJ2-3|TRBV24-1|-|TRBD2
TGTGCCACCAGTGACCGCGGACTAGCGGTAGATACGCAGTATTTT
CATSDRGLAVDTQYF
>TRBJ2-5|TRBV6-5|-|-
TGTGCCAGCAAGAGTCCCTCCCGAGAGACCCAGTACTTC
CASKSPSRETQYF
>TRBJ2-4|TRBV19|once|-
TGTGCCAGTAGTATTTCTATGCTGGGCAAAAACATTCAGTACTTC
CASSISMLGKNIQYF
>TRBJ1-5|TRBV19|-|-
TGTGCCAGTAGTAACGGGGCCGGTCAGCCCCAGCATTTT
CASSNGAGQPQHF
>TRBJ2-7|TRBV10-1|-|TRBD2
TGCGCCAGCAGTGAGAGCGGGAGGGTCTACGAGCAGTACTTC
CASSESGRVYEQYF
>TRBJ2-1|TRBV2|once|TRBD2
TGTGCCAGCACTTTGGGACTAGCATCCGAGCAGTTCTTC
CASTLGLASEQFF
>TRBJ2-3|TRBV27|-|-
TGTGCCAGCAGTTTCTTCGGACAGTCCGGCACAGATACGCAGTATTTT
CASSFFGQSGTDTQYF
>TRBJ1-5|TRBV27|-|-
TGTGCCAGCAGTCCCCGATTCAATCAGCCCCAGCATTTT
CASSPRFNQPQHF
>TRBJ1-5|TRBV28|-|-
TGTGCCAGCAGTTGGGACATTAGCAATCAGCCCCAGCATTTT
CASSWDISNQPQHF
>TRBJ2-7|TRBV6-5|-|-
TGTGCCCTTCGAAGGACGGATAGGTACGAGCAGTACTTC
CALRRTDRYEQYF
>TRBJ1-2|TRBV7-2|once|-
TGTGCCAGCAGCTTTACCCCCTCGGGCAATGGCTACACCTTC
CASSFTPSGNGYTF
>TRBJ2-7|TRBV10-3|-|TRBD1
TGTGCCACCGGTGACAGGGCCAACGAGCAGTACTTC
CATGDRANEQYF
>TRBJ1-1|TRBV14|-|-
TGTGCCAGCAGCCGCGGTCGGAGACAGGTTTTCACTGAAGCTTTCTTT
CASSRGRRQVFTEAFF
>TRBJ1-1|TRBV6-2/TRBV6-3|-|TRBD1
TGTGCCAGCAGCGAAGCCGGACAGGGATCTATCGCTTTCTTT
CASSEAGQGSIAFF
>TRBJ1-3|TRBV5-5|-|-
TGTGCCAGCAGCTTGATTGGGCCCGAATCTGGAAACACCATATATTTT
CASSLIGPESGNTIYF
>TRBJ1-5|TRBV19|-|-
TGTGCCCTGGGACACCTCAATCAGCCCCAGCATTTT
CALGHLNQPQHF
>TRBJ2-5|TRBV24-1|-|-
TGTGCCACCAGTGATTGGACGAAGGGACCCGAGACCCAGTACTTC
CATSDWTKGPETQYF
>TRBJ2-7|TRBV7-8|-|-
TGTGCCAGCAACCTCGGATGGGACCCCTACGAGCAGTACTTC
CASNLGWDPYEQYF
>TRBJ2-2|TRBV7-3|-|-
TGTGCCAGCAGCCAGGGAGGGAACACCGGGGAGCTGTTTTTT
CASSQGGNTGELFF
>TRBJ2-5|TRBV7-7|-|-
TGTGCTAGCAGCTTAGTGGCAGGGCCCCGGGAGACCCAGTACTTC
CASSLVAGPRETQYF
>TRBJ2-1|TRBV7-9|-|TRBD2
TGTGCCAGCAGCCCATTTGAGGGCGGGAGTTGGGATGAGCAGTTCTTC
CASSPFEGGSWDEQFF
>TRBJ1-4|TRBV21-1|-|-
TGTGCCAGCAGCAAAAGGAGAGGAGGGTTTAGGGAAAAACTGTTTTTT
CASSKRRGGFREKLFF
>TRBJ1-5|TRBV30|-|-
TGTGCCTGGAGTAGGGAGATTAATCAGCCCCAGCATTTT
CAWSREINQPQHF
>TRBJ2-3|TRBV5-1|-|-
TGCGCCAGCAGCCCCGGGACGGATACGCAGTATTTT
CASSPGTDTQYF
>TRBJ2-5|TRBV7-9|once|TRBD1
TGTGCCAGCAGCTCCGGCCGGGACAGGGGGCAGGGAGAGACCCAGTACTTC
CASSSGRDRGQGETQYF
>TRBJ2-2|TRBV7-7|-|TRBD1
TGTGCCAGCAGCGGAGGGACAGGGGACCTCGGGGAGCTGTTTTTT
CASSGGTGDLGELFF
>TRBJ2-3|TRBV7-6|-|-
TGTGCCAGCAGCTTAGTTGGAAGGAGCACAGATACGCAGTATTTT
CASSLVGRSTDTQYF
>TRBJ2-5|TRBV7-9|-|-
TGTGCCAGCAGCTTAGGGGGCGGGGAGACCCAGTACTTC
CASSLGGGETQYF
>TRBJ2-7|TRBV7-9|-|TRBD2
TGTGCCAGCAGCTTTGACGGGAGGGCCTCCTACGAGCAGTACTTC
CASSFDGRASYEQYF
>TRBJ1-2|TRBV19|-|-
TGTGCCAGTAGTAGCCCCCCCGGTGTCAGCTTCTTTAACTATGGCTACACCTTC
CASSSPPGVSFFNYGYTF
>TRBJ2-2|TRBV5-5|-|-
TGTGCCAGCAGCTTGGAGCTCGCGAACACCGGGGAGCTGTTTTTT
CASSLELANTGELFF
>TRBJ1-2|TRBV7-9|-|-
TGTGCCAGCAGCTTAGATACGATGGGCTATGGCTACACCTTC
CASSLDTMGYGYTF
>TRBJ1-2|TRBV9|-|-
TGTGCCAGCAGCGTAGGTGCGGACCGAGCCACGACGTATGGCTACACCTTC
CASSVGADRATTYGYTF
>TRBJ2-1|TRBV7-9|-|TRBD1
TGTGCCATCCCGGGGACAGGGGCCCTTAGCTCCTACAATGAGCAGTTCTTC
CAIPGTGALSSYNEQFF
>TRBJ2-2|TRBV6-2/TRBV6-3|-|-
TGTGCCAGCAGTTCCTACGGGGAGCTGTTTTTT
CASSSYGELFF
>TRBJ2-7|TRBV2|-|-
TGTGCCAGCAGTGTCTCGAGGATTTACGAGCAGTACTTC
CASSVSRIYEQYF
>TRBJ1-1|TRBV18|once|-
TGTGCCAGCTCCCCTTTAGGGGTGAACACTGAAGCTTTCTTT
CASSPLGVNTEAFF
>TRBJ1-2|TRBV14|-|-
TGTGCCAGCAGCCAAGATCGGATAGGGAGCGGTAGCTACACCTTC
CASSQDRIGSGSYTF
>TRBJ2-3|TRBV5-4|-|TRBD2
TGTGCCAGCAGCTCCGGGGGTGGGACTAGCGTGCATTTT
CASSSGGGTSVHF
>TRBJ1-1|TRBV29-1|-|-
TGCAGCGTTGCAAGGACACAGAACACTGAAGCTTTCTTT
CSVARTQNTEAFF